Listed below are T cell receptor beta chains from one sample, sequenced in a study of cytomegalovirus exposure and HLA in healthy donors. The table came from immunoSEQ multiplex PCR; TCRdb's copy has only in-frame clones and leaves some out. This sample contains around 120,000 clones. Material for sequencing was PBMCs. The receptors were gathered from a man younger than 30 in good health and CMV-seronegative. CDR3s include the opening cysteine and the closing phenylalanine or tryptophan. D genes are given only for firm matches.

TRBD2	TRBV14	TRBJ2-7	TGTGCCAGCAGCCAAGTACGGGGGGTAGTTTTCGAGCAGTACTTC	CASSQVRGVVFEQYF
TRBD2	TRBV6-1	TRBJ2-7	TGTGCCACCCGGCCGGGGGGGGCGAACGAGCAGTACTTC	CATRPGGANEQYF
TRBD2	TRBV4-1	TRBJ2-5	TGCGCCAGCAGCCCCAGACTAGCGGGAGGGCCAAGGGGAGAGACCCAGTACTTC	CASSPRLAGGPRGETQYF
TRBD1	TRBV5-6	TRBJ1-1	TGTGCCAGCAGCGAGGCTACAGGGGGGAATGAAGCTTTCTTT	CASSEATGGNEAFF
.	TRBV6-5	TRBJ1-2	TGTGCCAGCAGTTACTCCGAGAAGGGGGACGACTATGGCTACACCTTC	CASSYSEKGDDYGYTF
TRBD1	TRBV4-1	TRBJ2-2	TGCGCCAGCAGCCAACCCTACAGGGGGCGTACGGACACCGGGGAGCTGTTTTTT	CASSQPYRGRTDTGELFF
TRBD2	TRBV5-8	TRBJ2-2	TGTGCCAGCAGCCTACTAGCGGGAGGTTTGATCGCCGGGGAGCTGTTTTTT	CASSLLAGGLIAGELFF
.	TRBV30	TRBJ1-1	TGTGCCTGGAGTCCAGGGCTTAAAGCTTTCTTT	CAWSPGLKAFF
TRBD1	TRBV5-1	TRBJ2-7	TGCGCCAGCAGCCAAATAGGTGGACAGGGGGGCCCCTACGAGCAGTACTTC	CASSQIGGQGGPYEQYF
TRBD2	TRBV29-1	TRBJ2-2	TGCAGCGTTGAAGGGGGTCTAGCGGGAACGAACACCGGGGAGCTGTTTTTT	CSVEGGLAGTNTGELFF
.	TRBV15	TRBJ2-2	TGTGCCACCAGCAGACAGGGGCCACCGAACACCGGGGAGCTGTTTTTT	CATSRQGPPNTGELFF
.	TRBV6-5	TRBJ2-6	TGTGCCAGCAGTTACTCCCCCTTTGGGGCCAACGTCCTGACTTTC	CASSYSPFGANVLTF
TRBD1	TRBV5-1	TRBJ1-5	TGCGCCAGCAGCACCTCCGGGACAGGGGGTCAGCCCCAGCATTTT	CASSTSGTGGQPQHF
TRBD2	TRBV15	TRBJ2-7	TGTGCCACCAGCGGAGGGACTAGCGGGTCCTCCTACGAGCAGTACTTC	CATSGGTSGSSYEQYF
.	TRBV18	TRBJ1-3	TGTGCCAGCTCACCCCCAGACACAAGCTCTGGAAACACCATATATTTT	CASSPPDTSSGNTIYF
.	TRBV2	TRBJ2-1	TGTGCCAGCGGCGGGAACAGGATGGGGTTTTACAATGAGCAGTTCTTC	CASGGNRMGFYNEQFF
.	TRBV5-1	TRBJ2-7	TGCGCCAGCAGCTTGTTAACGGGCTCCTACGAGCAGTACTTC	CASSLLTGSYEQYF
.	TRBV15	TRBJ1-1	TGTGCCACCAGCAGGGCTGGGACTCTTTGGGGGACTGAAGCTTTCTTT	CATSRAGTLWGTEAFF
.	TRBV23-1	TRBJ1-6	TGCGCCAGCACCTTTTTGGGGGGAAGCAATTCACCCCTCCACTTT	CASTFLGGSNSPLHF
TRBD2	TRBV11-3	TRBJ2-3	TGTGCCAGCAGCTCTGGGGGGGGGTCCTCCACAGATACGCAGTATTTT	CASSSGGGSSTDTQYF
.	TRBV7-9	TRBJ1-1	TGTGCCAGCAGCCCCTCGGGGGGCACTGAAGCTTTCTTT	CASSPSGGTEAFF
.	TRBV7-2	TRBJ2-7	TGTGCCAGCAGCCGAGCTGTAAACTCCTACGAGCAGTACTTC	CASSRAVNSYEQYF
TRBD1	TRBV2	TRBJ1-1	TGTGCCAGCACCCTGACAGGGGGCGAAAGTGAAGCTTTCTTT	CASTLTGGESEAFF
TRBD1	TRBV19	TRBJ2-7	TGTGCCAGTAGTATAGAGACAGGGCTCCCTTCCTACGAGCAGTACTTC	CASSIETGLPSYEQYF
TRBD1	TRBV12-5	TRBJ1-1	TGTGCTAGTGGCATTCGGACAGGGGGCCGCACTGAAGCTTTCTTT	CASGIRTGGRTEAFF
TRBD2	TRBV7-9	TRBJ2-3	TGTGCCAGCAGCTTAGCGCTGGCTAGCGGGAGACAAGGAGATACGCAGTATTTT	CASSLALASGRQGDTQYF
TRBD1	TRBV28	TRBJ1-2	TGTGCCAGCAACTTTCTACAGGGGGCAGGTGGCTACACCTTC	CASNFLQGAGGYTF
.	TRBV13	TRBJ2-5	TGTGCCACCCTACGAAGAGGAAGCTGGCGAGAGACCCAGTACTTC	CATLRRGSWRETQYF
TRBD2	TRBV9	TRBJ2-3	TGTGCCAGCAGCCCCCTAGCGGGGGGGGGAGATACGCAGTATTTT	CASSPLAGGGDTQYF
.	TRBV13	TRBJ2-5	TGTGCCAGCAGCTTAGAGGGGGGGGAGACCCAGTACTTC	CASSLEGGETQYF
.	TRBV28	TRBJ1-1	TGTGCCAGCAGTACTTACAGGGCGGGGAACACTGAAGCTTTCTTT	CASSTYRAGNTEAFF
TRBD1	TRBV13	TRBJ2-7	TGTGCCAGCAGCTTAGGGACAGGGGGAAGCGAGCAGTACTTC	CASSLGTGGSEQYF
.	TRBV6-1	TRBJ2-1	TGTGCCAGCAGTGATAGACTAGTAAGCAATGAGCAGTTCTTC	CASSDRLVSNEQFF
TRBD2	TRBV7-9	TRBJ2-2	TGTGCCAGCAGCCCGAGCGGGAGCAATTCCCCCGGGGAGCTGTTTTTT	CASSPSGSNSPGELFF
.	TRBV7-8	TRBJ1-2	TGTGCCAGCAGCAACCAGGAGGCGCGTGGCTACACCTTC	CASSNQEARGYTF
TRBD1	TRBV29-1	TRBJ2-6	TGCAGCGTTCTCCGGGACAGCTCTGGGGCCAACGTCCTGACTTTC	CSVLRDSSGANVLTF
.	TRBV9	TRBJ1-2	TGTGCCAGCAGTCCGTGGAGGTCCACCTTC	CASSPWRSTF
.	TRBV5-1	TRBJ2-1	TGCGCCAGCAGGTTGGGAGCTGGGACTGTCCTTAGGGAGCAGTTCTTC	CASRLGAGTVLREQFF
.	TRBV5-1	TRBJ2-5	TGCGCCAGCAGCTTCAAAGAGACCCAGTACTTC	CASSFKETQYF
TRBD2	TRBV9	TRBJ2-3	TGTGCCAGCAGCGGACTAGCGGGAGGGCCAGATACGCAGTATTTT	CASSGLAGGPDTQYF
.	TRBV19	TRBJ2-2	TGTGCCAGTACCCGCAGGACAGACCTCACCGGGGAGCTGTTTTTT	CASTRRTDLTGELFF
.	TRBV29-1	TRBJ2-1	TGCAGCGTTAAAGTGGGGGCGGGTAATAGCAATGAGCAGTTCTTC	CSVKVGAGNSNEQFF
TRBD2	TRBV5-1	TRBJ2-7	TGCGCCAGCAGCTTGGGGGGGACTAGCGGGAGGAACGAGCAGTACTTC	CASSLGGTSGRNEQYF
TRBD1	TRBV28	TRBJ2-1	TGTGCCAGCAGTTTGCACAGGGGCAATGAGCAGTTCTTC	CASSLHRGNEQFF
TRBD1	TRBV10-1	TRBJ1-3	TGCGCCAGTTCTCCGGGACAGAGGAACACCATATATTTT	CASSPGQRNTIYF
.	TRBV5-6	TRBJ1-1	TGTGCCAGCAGCTCCGGACGACAGGTTCCCCAATGGGATATCACTGAAGCTTTCTTT	CASSSGRQVPQWDITEAFF
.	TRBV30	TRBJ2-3	TGTGCCTGGAGTGTAGACTTGACTAGCACAGATACGCAGTATTTT	CAWSVDLTSTDTQYF
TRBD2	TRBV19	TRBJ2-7	TGTGCCAGTAGTCCGCTCGGGACTAGCGGAACCTACGAGCAGTACTTC	CASSPLGTSGTYEQYF
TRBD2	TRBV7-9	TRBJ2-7	TGTGCCAGCGGCCTGGCGGGAGGCCACGAGCAGTACTTC	CASGLAGGHEQYF
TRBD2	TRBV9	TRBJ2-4	TGTGCCAGCAGTTGGACTAGCGGGAGAGACTCGGGGGCGGGCAAAAACATTCAGTACTTC	CASSWTSGRDSGAGKNIQYF